The rows below give T cell receptor beta chains drawn from one sample of a study of T cells after posttransplantation cyclophosphamide. Method: immunoSEQ multiplex PCR; TCRdb's copy keeps in-frame clones and lacks some. The sample yields about 38,000 clones, without any singletons. Sequencing input: PBMCs. The receptors here all came from a man aged 50 to 60 in good health, CMV-negative, and a related stem cell transplant donor. Each CDR3 is given with its conserved first and last residue. The order of the fields is D gene, V gene, clone size, J gene, CDR3 DNA, CDR3 protein. D genes are given only for firm matches. A row's size may be missing; if present it is once, few, many or a size class.

D gene: TRBD2; V gene: TRBV9; clone size: many; J gene: TRBJ2-1; CDR3 DNA: TGTGCCAGCAGCGGGAGGACTAGCGGGAGACCCTCCTACAATGAGCAGTTCTTC; CDR3 protein: CASSGRTSGRPSYNEQFF
D gene: TRBD1; V gene: TRBV9; clone size: many; J gene: TRBJ1-4; CDR3 DNA: TGTGCCAGCAGCAGGGGGCCAGGCTTTAATGAAAAACTGTTTTTT; CDR3 protein: CASSRGPGFNEKLFF
D gene: TRBD1; V gene: TRBV30; clone size: many; J gene: TRBJ1-5; CDR3 DNA: TGTGCCTGGGCAAATCAGGGGGCATGGCAGCCCCAGCATTTT; CDR3 protein: CAWANQGAWQPQHF
D gene: TRBD2; V gene: TRBV9; clone size: many; J gene: TRBJ2-3; CDR3 DNA: TGTGCCAGCAGCGTAGAACTAGCGGGTTTCAGCACAGATACGCAGTATTTT; CDR3 protein: CASSVELAGFSTDTQYF
D gene: -; V gene: TRBV6-4; clone size: -; J gene: TRBJ1-4; CDR3 DNA: TGTGCCAGCAGCGAGCCAACCCGTGTAGGGGATGCTAGAAAACTGTTTTTT; CDR3 protein: CASSEPTRVGDARKLFF
D gene: -; V gene: TRBV13; clone size: many; J gene: TRBJ2-7; CDR3 DNA: TGTGCCAGCAGCTTGGGGAGGGGGTTCCACGAGCAGTACTTC; CDR3 protein: CASSLGRGFHEQYF
D gene: -; V gene: TRBV9; clone size: many; J gene: TRBJ2-2; CDR3 DNA: TGTGCCAGCCGCGAGGGGCGCACCGGGGAGCTGTTTTTT; CDR3 protein: CASREGRTGELFF
D gene: TRBD2; V gene: TRBV19; clone size: many; J gene: TRBJ2-4; CDR3 DNA: TGTGCCAGTAGTATAGGCCCCAGCGGGAGCTGGGTCAAAAACATTCAGTACTTC; CDR3 protein: CASSIGPSGSWVKNIQYF
D gene: TRBD1; V gene: TRBV2; clone size: many; J gene: TRBJ1-2; CDR3 DNA: TGTGCCAGCGTCCCGGACAGGGCGGATGGATTGGAAGCGGGCTACACCTTC; CDR3 protein: CASVPDRADGLEAGYTF
D gene: -; V gene: TRBV7-2; clone size: many; J gene: TRBJ1-3; CDR3 DNA: TGTGCCAGCAGCCCGGGATTGGCGGTCGGAAACACCATATATTTT; CDR3 protein: CASSPGLAVGNTIYF
D gene: -; V gene: TRBV11-3; clone size: many; J gene: TRBJ1-1; CDR3 DNA: TGTGCCAGCAGCTTATCAGTGAACACTGAAGCTTTCTTT; CDR3 protein: CASSLSVNTEAFF
D gene: -; V gene: TRBV29-1; clone size: few; J gene: TRBJ2-1; CDR3 DNA: TGCAGCTCGTCCCACCCGGGCAATGAGCAGTTCTTC; CDR3 protein: CSSSHPGNEQFF
D gene: TRBD2; V gene: TRBV7-9; clone size: many; J gene: TRBJ2-1; CDR3 DNA: TGTGCCAGCAGCCCCGGGACTAGCGCCCAGCAGGGGTACAATGAGCAGTTCTTC; CDR3 protein: CASSPGTSAQQGYNEQFF
D gene: TRBD1; V gene: TRBV6-5; clone size: many; J gene: TRBJ1-2; CDR3 DNA: TGTGCCAGCAGTTACTCTACAGGGGGCCGGGGCTACACCTTC; CDR3 protein: CASSYSTGGRGYTF
D gene: TRBD2; V gene: TRBV5-1; clone size: many; J gene: TRBJ2-7; CDR3 DNA: TGCGCCAGCAGGGGAGGGGCCTACGAGCAGTACTTC; CDR3 protein: CASRGGAYEQYF
D gene: TRBD2; V gene: TRBV9; clone size: -; J gene: TRBJ2-2; CDR3 DNA: TGTGCCAGCAGCGGGGGACTAGCTTTGGCCGGGGAGCTGTTTTTT; CDR3 protein: CASSGGLALAGELFF
D gene: TRBD2; V gene: TRBV5-8; clone size: many; J gene: TRBJ2-7; CDR3 DNA: TGTGCCAGCAGCTTGGCCACTGGTCTAGCGGACGCCTACGAGCAGTACTTC; CDR3 protein: CASSLATGLADAYEQYF
D gene: -; V gene: TRBV4-1; clone size: many; J gene: TRBJ2-5; CDR3 DNA: TGCGCCAGCAGCCTGAACGGGTTTCAAGAGACCCAGTACTTC; CDR3 protein: CASSLNGFQETQYF
D gene: -; V gene: TRBV5-6; clone size: many; J gene: TRBJ2-3; CDR3 DNA: TGTGCCAGCAGCACGCACCTCAGAAACCTAGCTGATTTGCCAGATACGCAGTATTTT; CDR3 protein: CASSTHLRNLADLPDTQYF
D gene: TRBD1; V gene: TRBV7-9; clone size: -; J gene: TRBJ1-2; CDR3 DNA: TGTGCCAGCAGCTCCGGACAGGGATACGGCTACACCTTC; CDR3 protein: CASSSGQGYGYTF
D gene: TRBD1; V gene: TRBV18; clone size: many; J gene: TRBJ1-5; CDR3 DNA: TGTGCCAGCTCACCCGGGACAGCTAATCAGCCCCAGCATTTT; CDR3 protein: CASSPGTANQPQHF
D gene: TRBD1; V gene: TRBV10-2; clone size: many; J gene: TRBJ2-1; CDR3 DNA: TGCGCCAGCAGTGAGCGGGACAGTACCTACAATGAGCAGTTCTTC; CDR3 protein: CASSERDSTYNEQFF
D gene: -; V gene: TRBV11-1; clone size: -; J gene: TRBJ2-1; CDR3 DNA: TGTGCCAGCAGCTTACGTGGGCGTGAGCAGTTCTTC; CDR3 protein: CASSLRGREQFF
D gene: TRBD1; V gene: TRBV25-1; clone size: many; J gene: TRBJ1-2; CDR3 DNA: TGTGCCAGCAGTGAATCAGTGCAGGGGGTAGGCGGCTACACCTTC; CDR3 protein: CASSESVQGVGGYTF
D gene: TRBD1; V gene: TRBV7-2; clone size: many; J gene: TRBJ1-1; CDR3 DNA: TGTGCCAGCAGTTTAGTTGGGACAGCTAACACTGAAGCTTTCTTT; CDR3 protein: CASSLVGTANTEAFF
D gene: -; V gene: TRBV19; clone size: many; J gene: TRBJ2-7; CDR3 DNA: TGTGCCAGTAGTCCCGCAGGGGTATACTACGAGCAGTACTTC; CDR3 protein: CASSPAGVYYEQYF
D gene: -; V gene: TRBV5-6; clone size: many; J gene: TRBJ2-2; CDR3 DNA: TGTGCCAGCAGCTTGTACGGGGAGCTGTTTTTT; CDR3 protein: CASSLYGELFF
D gene: -; V gene: TRBV5-4; clone size: many; J gene: TRBJ1-1; CDR3 DNA: TGTGCCAGCAGCTTGTGGGGCAGGTACACTGAAGCTTTCTTT; CDR3 protein: CASSLWGRYTEAFF
D gene: -; V gene: TRBV9; clone size: -; J gene: TRBJ2-3; CDR3 DNA: TGTGCCAGCAGCGTATTTGGTGGGAGTCTCACAGATACGCAGTATTTT; CDR3 protein: CASSVFGGSLTDTQYF
D gene: -; V gene: TRBV10-3; clone size: many; J gene: TRBJ2-7; CDR3 DNA: TGTGCCATCAGTGAGTCTGGGAGCGACTACGAGCAGTACTTC; CDR3 protein: CAISESGSDYEQYF
D gene: TRBD2; V gene: TRBV27; clone size: few; J gene: TRBJ2-3; CDR3 DNA: TGTGCCAGCAGTCCTTACACTAGCGGGAACACAGATACGCAGTATTTT; CDR3 protein: CASSPYTSGNTDTQYF
D gene: -; V gene: TRBV11-2; clone size: many; J gene: TRBJ2-3; CDR3 DNA: TGTGCCAGCAGCTTAGTCGGGGGGCTAGCGGCCTTCGCAGATACGCAGTATTTT; CDR3 protein: CASSLVGGLAAFADTQYF
D gene: TRBD1; V gene: TRBV11-3; clone size: many; J gene: TRBJ2-7; CDR3 DNA: TGTGCCAGCAGCCCAAATACAGGGGGCTCCTACGAGCAGTACTTC; CDR3 protein: CASSPNTGGSYEQYF
D gene: -; V gene: TRBV7-2; clone size: many; J gene: TRBJ1-2; CDR3 DNA: TGTGCCAGCAGCGACGGGATGAACTATGGCTACACCTTC; CDR3 protein: CASSDGMNYGYTF
D gene: TRBD1; V gene: TRBV19; clone size: many; J gene: TRBJ2-5; CDR3 DNA: TGTGCCAGTAGCCAATCCCCGGGACAGCAAGAGACCCAGTACTTC; CDR3 protein: CASSQSPGQQETQYF
D gene: TRBD1; V gene: TRBV27; clone size: many; J gene: TRBJ1-5; CDR3 DNA: TGTGCCAGCAGTTTATCCCCCGGGACAGGGGGCCTGCCCCAGCATTTT; CDR3 protein: CASSLSPGTGGLPQHF
D gene: -; V gene: TRBV6-6; clone size: many; J gene: TRBJ1-1; CDR3 DNA: TGTGCCAGCAGTTACAATCGGGACACTGAAGCTTTCTTT; CDR3 protein: CASSYNRDTEAFF
D gene: -; V gene: TRBV6-6; clone size: many; J gene: TRBJ1-5; CDR3 DNA: TGTGCCAGCCTAGGTGCTAAGGAAGGCAATCAGCCCCAGCATTTT; CDR3 protein: CASLGAKEGNQPQHF
D gene: -; V gene: TRBV4-1; clone size: many; J gene: TRBJ2-3; CDR3 DNA: TGCGCCAGCAGCCAAGGAAGCGGCACAGATACGCAGTATTTT; CDR3 protein: CASSQGSGTDTQYF
D gene: TRBD2; V gene: TRBV19; clone size: many; J gene: TRBJ2-1; CDR3 DNA: TGTGCCAGTAGCACTCTAGAGCGGGGATACAATGAGCAGTTCTTC; CDR3 protein: CASSTLERGYNEQFF
D gene: TRBD2; V gene: TRBV13; clone size: many; J gene: TRBJ2-5; CDR3 DNA: TGTGCCAGCAGCCCCCCAGCCCGGCTAGCGGGAGCAAAGACCCAGTACTTC; CDR3 protein: CASSPPARLAGAKTQYF
D gene: TRBD1; V gene: TRBV19; clone size: many; J gene: TRBJ2-3; CDR3 DNA: TGTGCCAGTAGTAATGGACAGGGGGATGATACGCAGTATTTT; CDR3 protein: CASSNGQGDDTQYF
D gene: -; V gene: TRBV7-9; clone size: -; J gene: TRBJ2-5; CDR3 DNA: TGTGCCAGCAGCTCATCGGGGGTAGCAGAGACCCAGTACTTC; CDR3 protein: CASSSSGVAETQYF
D gene: -; V gene: TRBV28; clone size: many; J gene: TRBJ2-4; CDR3 DNA: TGTGCCAGCAGTATCCCTAGGGCCAAAAACATTCAGTACTTC; CDR3 protein: CASSIPRAKNIQYF
D gene: -; V gene: TRBV4-2; clone size: few; J gene: TRBJ1-6; CDR3 DNA: TGTGCCAGCAGCCAAGATTTAGGGGGATCACCCCTCCACTTT; CDR3 protein: CASSQDLGGSPLHF